These 16 T cell receptor beta chains came from one sample sequenced in a study of T cells in Graves' hyperthyroidism and ophthalmopathy. Authors of the study amplified TCR beta CDR3 regions from RNA transcripts. Researchers ran a first-round RT-PCR on the TCR CDR3 using the HTBI primer set. TCRdb independently ran MiXCR on the multiplex PCR reads; one entry per CDR3 protein. The sample contains over 650,000 distinct CDR3 sequences, roughly 46% of which appear only once. The sample taken for sequencing was peripheral blood or thyroid tissue (not recorded which). The receptor source for this set is an adult man with Graves' disease, either hyperthyroidism or ophthalmopathy (not recorded which).

This chain uses TRBV29-1 with TRBJ1-1; 8 bases agree with TRBD1. The CDR3 is 14 residues long. With V trimmed by 5 bases and J by 4 bases, 9 bases remained unmatched. Germline CDR1 is SQVTM and CDR2 is ANQGSEA. The CDR3 DNA reads as TGCAGCGTTTCCGTAGGACAGGGATTCACTGAAGCTTTCTTT. Encoded protein: CSVSVGQGFTEAFF.

Ten or more counts support this clonotype. The chain uses TRBV2 and TRBJ1-5; D uncertain. V dropped 3 bases and J dropped 7 bases, with 10 bases sitting between them. Germline V gives CDR1 SNHLY, CDR2 FYNNEI. The CDR3 loop spans 13 amino acids. CDR3 DNA: TGTGCCAGCAGTGACGGCCGAGGACAGCCCCAGCATTTT. As protein: CASSDGRGQPQHF.

This clonotype occurred a few times. This chain uses TRBV7-9 with TRBJ1-1; 8 nucleotides agree with TRBD1. Trimming cost V 5 bases and J 6 bases; bases outside gene matches: 14. The germline CDR1 and CDR2 sequences are SEHNR and FQNEAQ (reference sequence). The CDR3 contains 16 residues. CDR3 in amino acids: CASSTDRDHLRAEAFF. CDR3 sequence (DNA): TGTGCCAGCAGCACGGACAGGGACCACCTGAGGGCTGAAGCTTTCTTT. Full variable domain (rest looked up from reference TRBV7-9 and TRBJ1-1): DTGVSQNPRHKITKRGQNVTFRCDPISEHNRLYWYRQTLGQGPEFLTYFQNEAQLEKSRLLSDRFSAERPKGSFSTLEIQRTEQGDSAMYLCASSTDRDHLRAEAFFGQGTRLTVV.

There are a few counts of this clonotype. The rearrangement links TRBV7-9 to TRBJ2-7; D might be TRBD2 (5 bases). The germline CDR1 and CDR2 sequences are SEHNR and FQNEAQ (reference sequence). Trimming stripped 4 bases from V and 0 bases from J, with 13 bases between. This CDR3 has 15 residues. CDR3 amino acids: CASSSGPGGSYEQYF. In DNA form, the CDR3 reads TGTGCCAGCAGCTCTGGGCCCGGAGGCTCCTACGAGCAGTACTTC.

This clonotype was detected only once. The J gene is TRBJ1-3, the V gene TRBV14; tentatively, D is TRBD1 (6 bases). Per germline, CDR1 SGHDN and CDR2 FVKESK. The CDR3 consists of 15 residues. Trimming left V 6 bases short and J 0 bases short, with 12 bases between. CDR3 sequence: CASRADSGSGNTIYF. CDR3 nucleotide sequence: TGTGCCAGCAGGGCGGACAGCGGCTCTGGAAACACCATATATTTT.

This clonotype showed up just once. The V gene is TRBV7-2, the J gene TRBJ2-2; maybe TRBD1 (5 bases). CDR1 is SGHTA and CDR2 is FQGNSA in the germline V gene. The V end lost 11 bases, the J end lost 8 bases, and 18 bases lay between the germline ends. The CDR3 is 13 amino acids. CDR3 bases: TGTGCCTGGAGTCATAACCACAGGGGGGAGCTGTTTTTT. Translating gives CAWSHNHRGELFF.

This clonotype was counted ten times or more. The CDR3 DNA reads TGTGCCAGCAGCCTATTACCCCAGCCCCAGCATTTT. This encodes CASSLLPQPQHF. This sequence joins TRBV11-1 and TRBJ1-5; D is undetermined. The V end was cut by 5 bases, the J end by 7 bases, with 9 bases between. CDR3 length: 12 amino acids. Germline V gene data show CDR1 as SGHAT and CDR2 as FQDESV (reference sequence).

The chain uses TRBV15 and TRBJ1-5, with 8 bases fitting TRBD1. The J segment lost 6 bases and the V segment lost 5 bases, leaving 9 bases of the junction unmatched. This CDR3 is built from 15 residues. The germline V gene encodes CDR1 LNHNV and CDR2 YYDKDF (reference sequence). The CDR3 is CATSVEDRVGQPQHF. The CDR3 nucleotides read TGTGCCACCAGCGTGGAGGACAGGGTTGGTCAGCCCCAGCATTTT.

The chain couples TRBV7-9 to TRBJ2-2; D unresolved. CDR1 and CDR2 (germline): SEHNR, FQNEAQ (reference sequence). The CDR3 runs to 16 residues. V gave up 7 bases and J gave up 5 bases, with 20 bases separating them. The CDR3 sequence is CASIPPGVSSTGELFF. Written as DNA, the CDR3 is TGTGCCAGCATCCCCCCTGGAGTTAGCTCGACCGGGGAGCTGTTTTTT.

This clonotype was seen a single time. The conserved closing phenylalanine or tryptophan is absent in this CDR3, likely reflecting a read error. The CDR3 DNA reads TGCAGTGCTAGGGACAGGGGTGACGATAATTCACCCCTCCACCTT. This encodes CSARDRGDDNSPLHL. V usage is TRBV20-1 and J usage is TRBJ1-6, with 9 positions matching TRBD1. The CDR3 covers 15 residues. V was clipped by 3 bases and J by 5 bases; unmatched bases: 5. Germline CDR1 DFQATT, CDR2 SNEGSKA (reference sequence).

In its sample, this clonotype was seen a few times. The rearrangement links TRBV19 to TRBJ1-1; a possible D gene is TRBD1 (5 bases). This CDR3 comprises 13 residues. V shed 3 bases and J shed 3 bases, with 8 bases lying between them. In germline, CDR1 is LNHDA, CDR2 SQIVND (reference sequence). DNA of the CDR3: TGTGCCAGTAGTATTACCAGGGACACTGAAGCTTTCTTT. It translates to CASSITRDTEAFF.

V usage is TRBV5-1 and J usage is TRBJ1-6; a weak D match, TRBD1 (5 bases). The CDR3 spans 14 residues. V was trimmed by 3 bases and J by 5 bases, leaving 9 bases between them. The germline gives CDR1 SGHRS, CDR2 YFSETQ. The CDR3 loop is CASSWAGNNSPLHF. In nucleotides, the CDR3 is TGCGCCAGCAGCTGGGCAGGGAATAATTCACCCCTCCACTTT. Full variable domain (outside the CDR3, taken from reference TRBV5-1 and TRBJ1-6): KAGVTQTPRYLIKTRGQQVTLSCSPISGHRSVSWYQQTPGQGLQFLFEYFSETQRNKGNFPGRFSGRQFSNSRSEMNVSTLELGDSALYLCASSWAGNNSPLHFGNGTRLTVT.

This clonotype appeared many times. The chain joins TRBV29-1 to TRBJ1-4; no reliable D call. The germline gives CDR1 SQVTM, CDR2 ANQGSEA. V gave up 6 bases and J gave up 7 bases, with 15 bases separating them. This CDR3 is 13 amino acids long. The CDR3 sequence: CSVQAEGSEKLFF. CDR3 coding DNA: TGCAGCGTGCAGGCCGAGGGAAGTGAAAAACTGTTTTTT.

The chain has TRBV7-9 and TRBJ1-4; maybe TRBD1 (5 bases). The germline gives CDR1 SEHNR, CDR2 FQNEAQ (reference sequence). The CDR3 sequence is 14 residues long. V dropped 5 bases and J dropped 10 bases, with 17 bases sitting between them. CDR3 sequence: CASSPPGGNGKLFF. The CDR3, as DNA: TGTGCCAGCAGCCCTCCCGGGGGGAACGGAAAACTGTTTTTT.

This clonotype was counted many times. This chain connects TRBV7-9 to TRBJ1-2, with D tentatively TRBD1 (6 bases). Germline CDR1 SEHNR, CDR2 FQNEAQ (reference sequence). CDR3 length equals 13 residues. Between the trimmed V and J ends, which lost 5 bases and 6 bases, there was a span of 13 bases. CDR3 nucleotides: TGTGCCAGCAGCATGGACAGTTTTGATGGCTACACCTTC. Its translation: CASSMDSFDGYTF.

With regard to this clonotype: The junction departs from the called germline gene at one end, perhaps through a read error. This chain uses TRBV10-2 with TRBJ1-1; D call uncertain. The length of the CDR3 is 11 residues. Germline V gene sequence: CDR1 WSHSY, CDR2 SAAADI. In DNA, the CDR3 is TGTGCCAGCCGTGACGGAGGACGCACTTTCTTT. Its protein is CASRDGGRTFF.